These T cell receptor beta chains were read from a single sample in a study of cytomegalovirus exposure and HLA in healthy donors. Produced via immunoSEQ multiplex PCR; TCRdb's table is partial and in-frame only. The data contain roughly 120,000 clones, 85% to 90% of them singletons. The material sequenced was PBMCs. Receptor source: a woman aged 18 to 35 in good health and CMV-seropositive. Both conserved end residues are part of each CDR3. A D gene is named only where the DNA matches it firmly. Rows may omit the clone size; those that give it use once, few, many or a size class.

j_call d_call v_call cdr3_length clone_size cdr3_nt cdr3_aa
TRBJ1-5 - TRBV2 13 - TGTGCCAGCAAGGGGATTAGCAATCAGCCCCAGCATTTT CASKGISNQPQHF
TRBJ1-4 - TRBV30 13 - TGTGCCTGGAGTGTATCCGAGAATGAAAAACTGTTTTTT CAWSVSENEKLFF
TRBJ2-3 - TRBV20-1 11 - TGCAGTGCTAGTATAGCAGATACGCAGTATTTT CSASIADTQYF
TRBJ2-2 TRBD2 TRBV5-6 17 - TGTGCCAGCAGCTTAAAAGACGGGGGGACGAACACCGGGGAGCTGTTTTTT CASSLKDGGTNTGELFF
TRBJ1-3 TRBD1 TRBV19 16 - TGTGCCAGTAGTCCCCAGACAGGGGGCTCTGGAAACACCATATATTTT CASSPQTGGSGNTIYF
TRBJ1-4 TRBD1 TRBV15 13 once TGTGCCACCAGAAACAGGGGGAATGAAAAACTGTTTTTT CATRNRGNEKLFF
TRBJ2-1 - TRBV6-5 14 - TGTGCCAGCAGTTCGGGCCGAGGGATAGATGAGCAGTTCTTC CASSSGRGIDEQFF
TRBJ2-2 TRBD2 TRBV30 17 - TGTGCCTGGAGTGTACTAGCGGGGGCCCTAAACACCGGGGAGCTGTTTTTT CAWSVLAGALNTGELFF
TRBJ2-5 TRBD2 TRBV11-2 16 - TGTGCCAGCAGCGCCCGACTAGCGGGAGCTCAAGAGACCCAGTACTTC CASSARLAGAQETQYF
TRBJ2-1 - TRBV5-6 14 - TGTGCCAGCAGCTTGGATTCGGTTTACAATGAGCAGTTCTTC CASSLDSVYNEQFF
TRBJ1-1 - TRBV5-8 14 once TGTGCCAGCAGCCGGCCCTGGGCGAACACTGAAGCTTTCTTT CASSRPWANTEAFF
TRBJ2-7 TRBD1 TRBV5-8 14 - TGTGCCAGCAGCCGAAACAGGGGGCGGAACGAGCAGTACTTC CASSRNRGRNEQYF
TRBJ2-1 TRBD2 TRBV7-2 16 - TGTGCCAGCAGCTTAGCGGGGACTAGCGGGATTAATGAGCAGTTCTTC CASSLAGTSGINEQFF
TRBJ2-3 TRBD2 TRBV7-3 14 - TGTGCCAGCAGCTTAAGCGGCGGGAGAGATACGCAGTATTTT CASSLSGGRDTQYF
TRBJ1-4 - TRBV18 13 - TGTGCCAGCTCAGTAGCCACTAATGAAAAACTGTTTTTT CASSVATNEKLFF
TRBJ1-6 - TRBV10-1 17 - TGCGCCAGCCTACCCATTCTACGGAGCTCCTATAATTCACCCCTCCACTTT CASLPILRSSYNSPLHF
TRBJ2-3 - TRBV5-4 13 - TGTGCCAGCAGCTTGAGAGGAACAGATACGCAGTATTTT CASSLRGTDTQYF
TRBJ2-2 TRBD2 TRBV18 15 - TGTGCCAGCTCACTAACTAGCGGGTCCACCGGGGAGCTGTTTTTT CASSLTSGSTGELFF
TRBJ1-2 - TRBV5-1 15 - TGCGCCAGCAGCTTGGGGACAGTGGCCGTCGGTTGGATGACCTTC CASSLGTVAVGWMTF
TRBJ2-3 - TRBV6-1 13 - TGTGCCAGCAGCTACGGGGGATCAGATACGCAGTATTTT CASSYGGSDTQYF
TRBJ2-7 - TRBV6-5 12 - TGTGCCAGCCGGACAACATCCTACGAGCAGTACTTC CASRTTSYEQYF
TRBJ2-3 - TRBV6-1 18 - TGTGCCAGCAGTGAAAAGGGGCTGGGCGGTCGTATCACAGATACGCAGTATTTT CASSEKGLGGRITDTQYF
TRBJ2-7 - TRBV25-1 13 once TGTGCCAGCAGTGAATGTGAAGACTGCGAGCAGTACTTC CASSECEDCEQYF
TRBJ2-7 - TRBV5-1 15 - TGCGCCAGCAGCGCCCAGGGGACGGGTTCCCACGAGCAGTACTTC CASSAQGTGSHEQYF
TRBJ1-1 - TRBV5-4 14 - TGTGCCAGCAGCCTAGAAAGATTGAACACTGAAGCTTTCTTT CASSLERLNTEAFF
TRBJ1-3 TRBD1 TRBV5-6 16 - TGTGCCAGCAGCTTTCTGGGACAGGGGGCTGGAAACACCATATATTTT CASSFLGQGAGNTIYF
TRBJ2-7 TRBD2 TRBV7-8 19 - TGTGCCAGCAGCGCTTTTAGGCTACCGGGACTAGTCAGGTCCTACGAGCAGTACTTC CASSAFRLPGLVRSYEQYF
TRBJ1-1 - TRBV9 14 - TGTGCCAGCAGCGCAGGGGCCACGAGTACTGAAGCTTTCTTT CASSAGATSTEAFF
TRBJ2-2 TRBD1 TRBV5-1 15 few TGCGCCAGCATGGACAGGGGCGGAATAAGCGGGGAGCTGTTTTTT CASMDRGGISGELFF
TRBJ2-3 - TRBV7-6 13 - TGTGCCAGCAGCTTACAGGGCTCAGATACGCAGTATTTT CASSLQGSDTQYF
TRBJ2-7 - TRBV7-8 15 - TGTGCCAGCAGCTTAGTTTTAGGGCAGGGCTACGAGCAGTACTTC CASSLVLGQGYEQYF
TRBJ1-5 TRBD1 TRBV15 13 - TGTGCCACCAGCAGTAAACAGGGGCAGCCCCAGCATTTT CATSSKQGQPQHF
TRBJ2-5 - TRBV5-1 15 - TGCGCCAGCAGCTTAAAAGGGGCCACCCAAGAGACCCAGTACTTC CASSLKGATQETQYF